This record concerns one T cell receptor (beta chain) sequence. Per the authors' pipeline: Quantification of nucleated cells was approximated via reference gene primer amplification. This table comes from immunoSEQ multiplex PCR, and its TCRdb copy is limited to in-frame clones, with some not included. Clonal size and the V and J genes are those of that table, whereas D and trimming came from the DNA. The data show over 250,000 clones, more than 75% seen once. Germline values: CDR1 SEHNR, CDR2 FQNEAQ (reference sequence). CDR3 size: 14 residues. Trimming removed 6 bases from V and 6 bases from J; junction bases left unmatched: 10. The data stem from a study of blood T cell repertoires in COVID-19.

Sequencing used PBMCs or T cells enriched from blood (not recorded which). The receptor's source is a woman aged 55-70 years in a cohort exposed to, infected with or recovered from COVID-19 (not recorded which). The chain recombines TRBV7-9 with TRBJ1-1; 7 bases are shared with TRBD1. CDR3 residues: CASRPPQGWAEAFF. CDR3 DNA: TGTGCCAGCAGGCCGCCACAGGGGTGGGCTGAAGCTTTCTTT.